This is a list of T cell receptor beta chains from one sample in a study of blood T cell repertoires in COVID-19. Clones were sequenced by immunoSEQ multiplex PCR, and TCRdb holds only the in-frame ones, with some missing. The sample contains about 440,000 clones, around 88% of which appear only once. Sequenced material: peripheral blood. The receptors derive from a woman between 45 and 65 years old with COVID-19, enrolled during active disease. The CDR3 runs from the conserved cysteine through the conserved F or W. Fields, in order: D gene, clone size, V gene, J gene, CDR3 protein, CDR3 DNA. A D gene is named only where the DNA matches it firmly. Only part of the rows carry a size: once, few, many, or a class if the clone is expanded.

TRBD1	-	TRBV6-5	TRBJ1-5	CASRETGFGPQHF	TGTGCCAGCAGAGAGACAGGGTTTGGGCCCCAGCATTTT
TRBD1	-	TRBV3-1/TRBV3-2	TRBJ1-2	CASRPLTGIDGYTF	TGTGCCAGCAGACCGTTGACAGGGATAGATGGCTACACCTTC
-	-	TRBV5-1	TRBJ1-1	CASSFPEGGLNTEAFF	TGCGCCAGCAGCTTCCCCGAGGGAGGACTGAACACTGAAGCTTTCTTT
-	-	TRBV2	TRBJ2-7	CASIGGGDEQYF	TGTGCCAGCATAGGAGGGGGCGACGAGCAGTACTTC
TRBD1	-	TRBV6-5	TRBJ1-2	CASSRTGRRNGYTF	TGTGCCAGCAGCCGGACAGGGCGTAGGAATGGCTACACCTTC
-	once	TRBV4-2	TRBJ1-2	CASSPRQGPDYGYTF	TGTGCCAGCAGCCCCAGGCAGGGGCCGGACTATGGCTACACCTTC
TRBD1	-	TRBV18	TRBJ2-2	CASSLGQGWNTGELFF	TGTGCCAGCTCACTTGGACAGGGATGGAACACCGGGGAGCTGTTTTTT
TRBD1	-	TRBV30	TRBJ1-5	CAWSVDREPDQPQHF	TGTGCCTGGAGTGTTGACAGGGAACCGGATCAGCCCCAGCATTTT
-	-	TRBV3-1/TRBV3-2	TRBJ2-7	CASSQDPSGEQYF	TGTGCCAGCAGCCAAGATCCGTCGGGTGAGCAGTACTTC
-	once	TRBV7-9	TRBJ1-1	CASSPRYSEAFF	TGTGCCAGCAGCCCTCGGTACTCTGAAGCTTTCTTT
-	-	TRBV7-2	TRBJ2-3	CASSLTGSPSTDTQYF	TGTGCCAGCAGCCTAACAGGGAGTCCTAGCACAGATACGCAGTATTTT
-	-	TRBV27	TRBJ2-6	CASIQDSGANVLTF	TGTGCCAGTATACAGGACTCTGGGGCCAACGTCCTGACTTTC
-	-	TRBV5-4	TRBJ2-3	CASSLKQAITDTQYF	TGTGCCAGCAGCTTGAAGCAGGCCATCACAGATACGCAGTATTTT
-	-	TRBV5-6	TRBJ2-7	CASSLVGGPNEQYF	TGTGCCAGCAGCTTGGTGGGGGGGCCGAACGAGCAGTACTTC
-	-	TRBV2	TRBJ1-1	CASSKRTEGTEAFF	TGTGCCAGCAGCAAACGGACAGAAGGCACTGAAGCTTTCTTT
-	-	TRBV29-1	TRBJ1-1	CSVEVGLRGGTEAFF	TGCAGCGTTGAAGTAGGCCTTAGGGGCGGTACTGAAGCTTTCTTT
TRBD1	-	TRBV5-1	TRBJ2-5	CASSPKGQGFGSEETQYF	TGCGCCAGCAGCCCGAAAGGACAGGGTTTTGGATCAGAAGAGACCCAGTACTTC
-	-	TRBV7-7	TRBJ2-2	CASSLPASGGGELFF	TGTGCCAGCAGCCTTCCCGCGTCCGGGGGCGGGGAGCTGTTTTTT
TRBD1	once	TRBV29-1	TRBJ2-7	CSARGTGAYEQYF	TGCAGCGCAAGGGGGACAGGGGCCTACGAGCAGTACTTC
TRBD1	few	TRBV19	TRBJ2-6	CASSSTGVISGANVLTF	TGTGCCAGTAGTTCCACAGGGGTAATTTCTGGGGCCAACGTCCTGACTTTC
TRBD2	-	TRBV19	TRBJ2-7	CASSASGSSYEQYF	TGTGCCAGTAGCGCTAGCGGGAGCTCCTACGAGCAGTACTTC